The TCR beta chain under discussion was sequenced for a study of blood T cell repertoires in COVID-19. The germline V gene has CDR1 DFQATT and CDR2 SNEGSKA (reference sequence). Trimming removed 3 bases at V and 1 base at J, with 11 bases between. This CDR3 spans 14 amino acids. Under the authors' procedure: Amplification from reference gene primers served as the basis for estimated nucleated cell counts. Repertoires were generated with immunoSEQ multiplex PCR, while TCRdb's copy carries only in-frame clones and drops some. From that table come the V and J calls and clone size; the DNA was used to work out D and trimming. The sample consists of about 220,000 clones, 70% to 90% of them appearing once.

The chain uses TRBV20-1 and TRBJ2-3, with unresolved D. The source of this sequence is a human donor in a cohort sampled during active COVID-19. Sequenced sample: peripheral blood. CDR3 sequence reads: CSASTHLRTDTQYF. In DNA, the CDR3 is TGCAGTGCTAGTACTCACCTACGCACAGATACGCAGTATTTT.